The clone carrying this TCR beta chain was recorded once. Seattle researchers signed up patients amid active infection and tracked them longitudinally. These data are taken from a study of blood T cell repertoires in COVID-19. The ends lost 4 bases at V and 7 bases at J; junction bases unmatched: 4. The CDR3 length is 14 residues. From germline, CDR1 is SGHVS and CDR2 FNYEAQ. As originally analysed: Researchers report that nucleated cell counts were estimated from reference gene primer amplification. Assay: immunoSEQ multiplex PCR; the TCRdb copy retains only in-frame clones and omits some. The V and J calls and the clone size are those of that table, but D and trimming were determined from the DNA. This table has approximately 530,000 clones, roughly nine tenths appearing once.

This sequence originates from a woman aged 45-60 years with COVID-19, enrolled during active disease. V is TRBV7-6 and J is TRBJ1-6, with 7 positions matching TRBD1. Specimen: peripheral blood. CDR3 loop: CASSSGTENSPLHF. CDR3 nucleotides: TGTGCCAGCAGCTCCGGGACAGAGAATTCACCCCTCCACTTT. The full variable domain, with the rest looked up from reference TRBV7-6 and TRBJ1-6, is GAGVSQSPRYKVTKRGQDVALRCDPISGHVSLYWYRQALGQGPEFLTYFNYEAQQDKSGLPNDRFSAERPEGSISTLTIQRTEQRDSAMYRCASSSGTENSPLHFGNGTRLTVT.